One TCR beta chain is described in this entry. Some clones are missing from TCRdb's copy, which holds only in-frame ones; the method was immunoSEQ multiplex PCR. The sample lists some 10,000 clones; 70% to 80% were seen once. The data derive from a study of T cell repertoires in ileal Crohn's disease. In the study overall: Every patient was operated on for stricturing (roughly 60%) or penetrating (39%) complications. M6 samples are neoterminal ileum biopsies from postoperative colonoscopy.

Deletions cut 3 bases from V and 4 bases from J, with 8 bases between. CDR3 length: 13 residues. CDR1 is KGHSH, CDR2 LQKENI, per germline. Time point meaning: neoterminal ileum biopsy at postoperative endoscopy, about 6 months after surgery. V is TRBV18 and J is TRBJ2-3; unclear D gene. Sequenced input: ileal tissue. This sequence was found in an adult with Crohn's disease. Here the CDR3 reads CASSPLVSDTQYF. The CDR3 nucleotides are TGTGCCAGCTCACCCCTAGTCTCAGATACGCAGTATTTT.